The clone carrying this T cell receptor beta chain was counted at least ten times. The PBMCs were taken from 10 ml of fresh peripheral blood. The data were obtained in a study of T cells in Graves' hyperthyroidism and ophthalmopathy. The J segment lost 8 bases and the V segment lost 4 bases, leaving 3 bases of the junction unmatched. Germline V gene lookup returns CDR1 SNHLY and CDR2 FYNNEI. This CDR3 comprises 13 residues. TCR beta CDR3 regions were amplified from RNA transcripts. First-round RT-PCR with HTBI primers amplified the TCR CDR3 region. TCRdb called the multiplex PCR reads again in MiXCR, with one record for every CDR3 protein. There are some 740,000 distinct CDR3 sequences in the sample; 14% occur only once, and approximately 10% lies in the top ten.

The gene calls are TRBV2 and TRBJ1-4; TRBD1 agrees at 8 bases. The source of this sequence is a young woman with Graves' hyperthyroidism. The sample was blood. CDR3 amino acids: CASSGQGYEKLFF. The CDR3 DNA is TGTGCCAGCAGTGGACAGGGGTACGAAAAACTGTTTTTT.